This TCR beta chain is drawn from a study of radiotherapy plus CTLA-4 blockade in lung cancer. At the level of the study: Across the patients, objective responses occurred in about 18%, and disease control in 31%. General observations from the study: TCR clones originating in tumors grew in number in blood after radiotherapy plus ipilimumab. Dynamics of early blood T cell clones, together with interferon-beta, were reportedly the best predictors of response.

Remarks on this clone: The antigen is not known.

Patients in the study, people with chemo-refractory metastatic non-small-cell lung cancer, received focal radiation plus ipilimumab CTLA-4 blockade. Profiling relied on immunoSEQ multiplex PCR, and the TCRdb table lists in-frame clones only, not all of them. The sample lists about 53,000 clones, 80% to 90% occurring once. The length of the CDR3 is 16 residues. CDR1 is MRHNA, CDR2 SNTAGT, per germline. Germline trimming cut 2 bases from V and 1 base from J; bases unmatched to any gene: 5. The TCR was taken from a human donor with non-small cell lung cancer whose response to radiotherapy plus ipilimumab could not be evaluated. This specimen consisted of peripheral blood, obtained from a patient treated with radiotherapy plus ipilimumab. V and J are TRBV6-4 and TRBJ1-3, with 7 bases matching TRBD1. The CDR3 DNA sequence: TGTGCCAGCAGTGACCCGGGACAGCGGTCTGGAAACACCATATATTTT. Translating gives CASSDPGQRSGNTIYF.